This T cell receptor (beta chain) was obtained from a study of blood T cells in healthy people across ages. At the level of the study: When template switching was applied, about one barcoded beta molecule was captured per two T cells.

Germline assignment: CDR1 KGHSH and CDR2 LQKENI. CDR3 length: 17 amino acids. V lost 3 bases to trimming and J lost 3 bases; unmatched junction nucleotides: 8. Sample donors were healthy Caucasian individuals that came from Russia, aged roughly 6 to 100. Per sample, no less than 6 micrograms of total RNA were extracted. The authors ran a second PCR of 7 to 11 cycles using a sample-barcoded 5' primer and a J-beta primer mix. TCRdb re-called the 5' RACE reads through MiXCR, storing one row per CDR3 protein. The sample consists of about 1.8 million distinct CDR3 sequences, 40% to 55% of them appearing once.

The sequencing sample was made of blood. The chain recombines TRBV18 with TRBJ1-1, with 12 positions matching TRBD1. The receptor was isolated from a woman in her forties in good health. The CDR3 is CASSPPGQGAVDTEAFF. Here the CDR3 DNA reads TGTGCCAGCTCACCGCCGGGACAGGGGGCGGTGGACACTGAAGCTTTCTTT.